Listed here are 28 T cell receptor beta chains from one sample, sequenced in a study of cytomegalovirus exposure and HLA in healthy donors. Using immunoSEQ multiplex PCR, the repertoire was profiled, and TCRdb retains in-frame clones only, with some absent. This sample carries 120,000 to 150,000 clones, approximately 86% of them seen once, and the ten largest clones take roughly 4.5%. Input material: PBMCs. The receptor source for this set is a man aged 18 to 30 in good health and CMV-seropositive.

This chain joins TRBV13 and TRBJ1-2, with 9 bases identical to TRBD1. J gave up 5 bases and V 5 bases, and 6 bases lay outside the gene matches. The CDR3 runs to 14 residues. Germline V gene lookup returns CDR1 PRHDT and CDR2 FYEKMQ (reference sequence). The CDR3 sequence is CASSPRDRAYGYTF. For the CDR3, the DNA is TGTGCCAGCAGCCCCCGGGACAGGGCGTATGGCTACACCTTC.

The gene calls are TRBV28 and TRBJ2-1; D is undetermined. The length of the CDR3 is 13 residues. Trimming removed 6 bases at V and 6 bases at J, with 12 bases between. Germline CDR1 reads MDHEN; CDR2 reads SYDVKM. The CDR3 bases are TGTGCCAGCAGACCTCCCTACAGCAATGAGCAGTTCTTC. Its translation: CASRPPYSNEQFF.

The V gene is TRBV30, the J gene TRBJ1-3; TRBD1 might be the D (5 bases). The V gene's germline CDR1 is GTSNPN and CDR2 SVGIG (reference sequence). The CDR3 extends over 14 amino acids. The V end was cut by 2 bases, the J end by 4 bases, with 12 bases between. The CDR3 protein is CAWSQGSVGNTIYF. The DNA of the CDR3 is TGTGCCTGGAGTCAGGGTAGTGTCGGAAACACCATATATTTT.

The chain joins TRBV5-1 to TRBJ1-3; D unresolved. The V end was cut by 0 bases, the J end by 4 bases, with 8 bases between. Per germline, CDR1 SGHRS and CDR2 YFSETQ. The CDR3 is made up of 14 amino acids. CDR3 in DNA: TGCGCCAGCAGCTTGGCGGGGTACGGAAACACCATATATTTT. This gives the protein CASSLAGYGNTIYF.

This chain uses TRBV6-5 with TRBJ2-5; 7 bases agree with TRBD1. CDR3 length: 13 amino acids. The germline V gene has CDR1 MNHEY and CDR2 SVGAGI. With V trimmed by 5 bases and J by 6 bases, 6 bases remained unmatched. The CDR3 bases are TGTGCCAGCAGTCGGCAGGGGGTTAAGACCCAGTACTTC. It encodes CASSRQGVKTQYF.

The chain joins TRBV28 to TRBJ2-1; possible D gene TRBD1, 5 bases. In germline, CDR1 is MDHEN, CDR2 SYDVKM. This CDR3 has 14 residues. Trimming stripped 3 bases from V and 3 bases from J, with 9 bases between. The CDR3, as DNA: TGTGCCAGCAGTTTTGACAGTTACTACAATGAGCAGTTCTTC. Residues: CASSFDSYYNEQFF.

This clone was detected only a few times. The sample has other DNA sequences that encode this CDR3 too. The rearrangement joins TRBV7-9 to TRBJ1-2; TRBD1 agrees at 9 bases. Germline loops: CDR1 SEHNR, CDR2 FQNEAQ (reference sequence). Trimming took 5 bases from V and 8 from J; bases not matched to a gene: 0. This CDR3 has 11 amino acids. CDR3 sequence (DNA): TGTGCCAGCAGCACAGGGGGCGGCTACACCTTC. It codes for CASSTGGGYTF.

This clone occurred once. The CDR3 DNA reads TGCGCCAGCAGCTTGTACCAGGGTAATGAGCAGTTCTTC. Its protein is CASSLYQGNEQFF. The chain has TRBV5-1 and TRBJ2-1; D might be TRBD1 (5 bases). Germline CDR1 reads SGHRS; CDR2 reads YFSETQ. The germline V and J ends were trimmed by 1 base and 7 bases, with 9 bases remaining between them. This CDR3 has 13 residues.

The chain links TRBV5-1 to TRBJ2-5; 9 bases are shared with TRBD2. Germline values: CDR1 SGHRS, CDR2 YFSETQ. The J segment lost 1 base and the V segment lost 0 bases, leaving 4 bases of the junction unmatched. The CDR3 spans 16 residues. This CDR3 reads CASSLALAGTQETQYF. The CDR3 nucleotides are TGCGCCAGCAGCTTGGCGCTAGCGGGGACCCAAGAGACCCAGTACTTC.

The chain has TRBV6-6 and TRBJ2-7; 7 bases are shared with TRBD1. V trimming: 5 bases; J trimming: 7 bases; junction bases outside the gene matches: 17. The CDR3 is 16 residues long. Germline V lookup: CDR1 MNHNY, CDR2 SVGAGI (reference sequence). CDR3 loop: CASSPPHGTAVGEQYF. The CDR3 DNA follows: TGTGCCAGCAGTCCCCCACACGGGACAGCCGTGGGGGAGCAGTACTTC.

The genes are TRBV19 and TRBJ2-1; tentative D call: TRBD2 (6 bases). The germline V and J ends were trimmed by 5 bases and 7 bases, with 12 bases remaining between them. Germline-derived CDR1 and CDR2 are LNHDA and SQIVND (reference sequence). The CDR3 covers 13 residues. The CDR3 is CASSPGTYNEQFF. CDR3 nucleotide sequence: TGTGCCAGTAGTCCCGGGACTTATAATGAGCAGTTCTTC.

The chain links TRBV15 to TRBJ2-7; tentative D call: TRBD2 (5 bases). Germline CDR1 and CDR2: LNHNV and YYDKDF (reference sequence). V was pared by 4 bases and J by 3 bases, with 16 bases between. The CDR3 totals 15 residues. The CDR3 spells CATSNGPPRDYEQYF. The DNA of the CDR3 is TGTGCCACCAGCAACGGTCCCCCGAGGGACTACGAGCAGTACTTC.

This chain uses TRBV13 with TRBJ2-1; the match to TRBD2 covers 7 bases. CDR3 length: 14 residues. V gave up 7 bases and J gave up 13 bases; unmatched junction bases: 16. Per germline, CDR1 PRHDT and CDR2 FYEKMQ (reference sequence). CDR3 amino acids: CASTRASGYKSQFF. In DNA form, the CDR3 reads TGTGCCAGCACAAGGGCTAGCGGATACAAATCTCAGTTCTTC. The full variable domain, with the rest looked up from reference TRBV13 and TRBJ2-1, is AAGVIQSPRHLIKEKRETATLKCYPIPRHDTVYWYQQGPGQDPQFLISFYEKMQSDKGSIPDRFSAQQFSDYHSELNMSSLELGDSALYFCASTRASGYKSQFFGPGTRLTVL.

The sample holds a few counts of this clone. The chain has TRBV18 and TRBJ1-5; tentative D call: TRBD1 (5 bases). Germline CDR1 is KGHSH and CDR2 is LQKENI. This CDR3 comprises 14 residues. The ends were cut back, 3 bases at V and 6 bases at J, with 12 bases in the middle. The CDR3 DNA reads as TGTGCCAGCTCACCCGGGGGGACTAGTCAGCCCCAGCATTTT. Translated: CASSPGGTSQPQHF.

This CDR3 is CASNLLAGGRYNEQFF. The DNA of the CDR3 is TGTGCCAGCAACCTGTTAGCGGGGGGCAGATACAATGAGCAGTTCTTC. The genes are TRBV6-6 and TRBJ2-1; the match to TRBD2 covers 10 bases. The CDR3 loop spans 16 amino acids. From germline, CDR1 is MNHNY and CDR2 SVGAGI (reference sequence). The trim removed 7 bases at V and 4 bases at J, leaving 10 bases unmatched.

The chain carries TRBV21-1 and TRBJ2-3; the DNA was not used to check the table's D call, TRBD1. TRBV21-1 is flagged as a pseudogene. The CDR3 is made up of 17 amino acids. Here the CDR3 reads CASSKEEGDSGTDTQYF. As DNA, the CDR3 is TGTGCCAGCAGCAAAGAGGAGGGGGACAGCGGCACAGATACGCAGTATTTT.

The chain combines TRBV5-8 with TRBJ1-6; D unclear. Germline V gives CDR1 SGHTS, CDR2 YDEGEE. This CDR3 is built from 12 residues. Trimming took off 6 bases at V and 12 bases at J, with 13 bases between the two ends. CDR3 nucleotide sequence: TGTGCCAGCAAGGGCCGCGAGGGACCCCTCCACTTT. It is translated as CASKGREGPLHF.

This clone appeared once. The chain joins TRBV7-9 to TRBJ2-1, with a weak D call TRBD2 (6 bases). The CDR3 contains 14 residues. Germline V lookup: CDR1 SEHNR, CDR2 FQNEAQ (reference sequence). V shed 3 bases and J shed 7 bases, with 13 bases lying between them. The CDR3 sequence is CASSLEGLLNEQFF. The CDR3 nucleotides read TGTGCCAGCAGCTTGGAGGGCTTACTAAATGAGCAGTTCTTC.

This sequence joins TRBV19 and TRBJ1-2; 10 bases map to TRBD1. Germline assignment: CDR1 LNHDA and CDR2 SQIVND (reference sequence). J gave up 1 base and V 8 bases, and 4 bases lay outside the gene matches. The CDR3 contains 14 residues. CDR3 nucleotide sequence: TGTGCCAGTTCCGGGACAGGGGATAACTATGGCTACACCTTC. It encodes CASSGTGDNYGYTF.

This clone has a handful of counts. This sequence joins TRBV14 and TRBJ1-1; D gene ambiguous. Germline CDR1 is SGHDN and CDR2 is FVKESK. The CDR3 has 13 residues. V dropped 8 bases and J dropped 0 bases, with 10 bases sitting between them. CDR3 DNA: TGTGCCAGCGCGATACAGATGAACACTGAAGCTTTCTTT. It codes for CASAIQMNTEAFF.

This CDR3 is CASSLYELHEQYF. The CDR3 region has the DNA TGTGCCAGCAGCTTATACGAACTACACGAGCAGTACTTC. The V gene is TRBV7-9, the J gene TRBJ2-7; D is ambiguous. Trimming shortened V by 2 bases and J by 5 bases, and 10 bases separated the two germline ends. The CDR3 length is 13 residues. The V gene's germline CDR1 is SEHNR and CDR2 FQNEAQ (reference sequence).

The genes are TRBV6-5 and TRBJ2-2; D might be TRBD1 (6 bases). The germline V and J ends were trimmed by 1 base and 6 bases, with 12 bases remaining between them. Germline V gives CDR1 MNHEY, CDR2 SVGAGI. CDR3 size: 15 residues. The CDR3 region has the DNA TGTGCCAGCAGTTACTTTGGACAGAATCCCGGGGAGCTGTTTTTT. Translated: CASSYFGQNPGELFF.

The chain employs TRBV28 and TRBJ1-3; 7 bases match TRBD1. The CDR3 is 14 amino acids. CDR1 and CDR2 (germline): MDHEN, SYDVKM. V trimming: 6 bases; J trimming: 2 bases; junction bases outside the gene matches: 4. CDR3 loop: CASRQGQPGNTIYF. CDR3 coding DNA: TGTGCCAGCAGACAGGGACAGCCTGGAAACACCATATATTTT.

Worth noting for this clone: At one end, the junction sequence differs from germline, possibly due to a read error. V is TRBV6-1 and J is TRBJ2-5; 9 bases are shared with TRBD2. The CDR3 loop spans 14 amino acids. Germline lookup yields CDR1 MNHNS and CDR2 SASEGT. DNA for the CDR3: TGTGCCAGCAGCGCGGGACTAGCTCAAGGGACCCAGTACTTC. Translated: CASSAGLAQGTQYF.

The V and J genes are TRBV5-1 and TRBJ1-1, with D perhaps TRBD1 (6 bases). Trimming shortened V by 7 bases and J by 1 base, and 14 bases separated the two germline ends. The germline CDR1 and CDR2 sequences are SGHRS and YFSETQ. CDR3 size: 14 residues. The CDR3 nucleotides are TGCGCCAGCCAGACCGGGACACCGAACACTGAAGCTTTCTTT. It is translated as CASQTGTPNTEAFF.

The gene calls are TRBV9 and TRBJ2-1, with D unclear. Trimming shortened V by 0 bases and J by 8 bases, and 15 bases separated the two germline ends. Germline CDR1 and CDR2: SGDLS and YYNGEE. The CDR3 is made up of 15 amino acids. The DNA for the CDR3 is TGTGCCAGCAGCGTAGCAACCTCCAGAGGAGATGAGCAGTTCTTC. Encoded protein: CASSVATSRGDEQFF.

This chain uses TRBV28 with TRBJ1-2; 7 positions match TRBD1. The CDR3 spans 12 residues. Germline values: CDR1 MDHEN, CDR2 SYDVKM. J gave up 8 bases and V 8 bases, and 8 bases lay outside the gene matches. Here the CDR3 reads CASSPGGGGYTF. The CDR3 DNA reads as TGTGCCAGCTCCCCCGGAGGGGGCGGCTACACCTTC.

The V gene is TRBV5-1, the J gene TRBJ2-1, with TRBD2 as a possible D gene (6 bases). This CDR3 comprises 14 residues. V dropped 0 bases and J dropped 5 bases, with 9 bases sitting between them. Germline V CDR1 and CDR2: SGHRS, YFSETQ. CDR3 nucleotide sequence: TGCGCCAGCAGCTTGGGAGGGACTGACAATGAGCAGTTCTTC. Translated, it gives CASSLGGTDNEQFF.